This record covers a single T cell receptor (beta chain). The data originate from a study of early T cells in non-severe SARS-CoV-2 infection. Study-level information: Investigators sequenced bulk RNA drawn from unsorted whole blood, and chains remained unpaired.

Separate cDNA molecules each had unique molecular identifiers attached to them. TCRdb independently ran MiXCR on the 5' RACE reads; one entry per CDR3 protein. The data contain 65,000 to 85,000 distinct CDR3 sequences, about 13% of them singletons. Trimming took off 6 bases at V and 2 bases at J, with 16 bases between the two ends. Germline V CDR1 and CDR2: MNHEY, SVGEGT. The CDR3 has 15 amino acids. The specimen was whole blood. This chain joins TRBV6-2 or TRBV6-3 and TRBJ1-2, with D perhaps TRBD1 (6 bases). This TCR derives from an adult who was a healthcare worker with PCR-confirmed SARS-CoV-2 infection or an uninfected control (not recorded which). CDR3 protein: CASRDGQLQNYGYTF. Written as DNA, the CDR3 is TGTGCCAGCAGAGATGGACAGCTTCAGAACTATGGCTACACCTTC.